The table lists the clone carrying this T cell receptor beta chain with a count of one. This record comes from a study of blood T cell repertoires in COVID-19. About the research overall: From the United States, Italy and Spain came samples of acute and convalescent COVID-19. In each case, the material was cDNA or gDNA derived from T cells, B-cell-depleted T cells, or PBMCs.

Under the authors' procedure: Amplification of reference gene primers provided the estimated nucleated cell counts. TCRdb's copy holds only in-frame clones and misses some; the assay was immunoSEQ multiplex PCR. That table furnishes V, J and clone size, whereas the DNA furnished D and trimming. The data show roughly 60,000 clones, 88% seen once. The clonotype originates from a man aged 55 to 70 with active COVID-19. Sequenced sample: peripheral blood.

The CDR3 here is CASSPGTSGELFF. The DNA for the CDR3 is TGTGCCAGCAGCCCCGGGACTTCCGGGGAGCTGTTTTTT. V and J are TRBV7-3 and TRBJ2-2, with D possibly TRBD2 on 6 matching bases. Germline V gene sequence: CDR1 SGHTA, CDR2 FQGTGA. The CDR3 consists of 13 residues. V lost 5 bases and J lost 6, with 10 bases in between.